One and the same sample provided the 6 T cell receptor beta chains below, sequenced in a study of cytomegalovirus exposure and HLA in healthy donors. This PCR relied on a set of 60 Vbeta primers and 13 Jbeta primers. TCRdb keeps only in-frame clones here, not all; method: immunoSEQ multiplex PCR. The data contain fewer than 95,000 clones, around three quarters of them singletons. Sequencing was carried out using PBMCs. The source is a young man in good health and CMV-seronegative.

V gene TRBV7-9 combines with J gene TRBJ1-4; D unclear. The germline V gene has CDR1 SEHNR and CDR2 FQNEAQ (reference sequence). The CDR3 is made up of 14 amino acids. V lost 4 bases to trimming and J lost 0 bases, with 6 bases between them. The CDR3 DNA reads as TGTGCCAGCAGCTCGTCTGCAACTAATGAAAAACTGTTTTTT. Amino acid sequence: CASSSSATNEKLFF.

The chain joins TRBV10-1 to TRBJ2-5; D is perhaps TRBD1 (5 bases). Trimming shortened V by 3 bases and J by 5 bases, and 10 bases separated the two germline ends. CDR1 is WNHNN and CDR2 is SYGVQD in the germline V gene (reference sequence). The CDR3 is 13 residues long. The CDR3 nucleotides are TGCGCCAGCAGTGAAGGGGTATGGGAGACCCAGTACTTC. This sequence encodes CASSEGVWETQYF.

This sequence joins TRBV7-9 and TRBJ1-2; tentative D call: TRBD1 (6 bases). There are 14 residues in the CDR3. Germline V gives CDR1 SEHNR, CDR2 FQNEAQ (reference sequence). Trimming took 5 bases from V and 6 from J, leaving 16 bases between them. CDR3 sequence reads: CASSSEGQVHGYTF. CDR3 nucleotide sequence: TGTGCCAGCAGCAGCGAGGGACAAGTCCATGGCTACACCTTC.

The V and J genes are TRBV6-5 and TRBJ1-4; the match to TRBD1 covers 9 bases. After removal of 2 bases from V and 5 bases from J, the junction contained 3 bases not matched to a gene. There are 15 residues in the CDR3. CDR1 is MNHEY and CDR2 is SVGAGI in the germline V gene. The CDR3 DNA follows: TGTGCCAGCAGTTACGGGGGGACAGGGAATGAAAAACTGTTTTTT. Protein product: CASSYGGTGNEKLFF.

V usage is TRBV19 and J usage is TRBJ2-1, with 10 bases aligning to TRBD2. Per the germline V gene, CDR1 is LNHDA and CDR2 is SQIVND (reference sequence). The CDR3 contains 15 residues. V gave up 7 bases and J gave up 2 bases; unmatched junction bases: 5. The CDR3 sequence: CASIRTSGTYNEQFF. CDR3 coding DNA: TGTGCCAGTATCCGGACTAGCGGCACCTACAATGAGCAGTTCTTC.

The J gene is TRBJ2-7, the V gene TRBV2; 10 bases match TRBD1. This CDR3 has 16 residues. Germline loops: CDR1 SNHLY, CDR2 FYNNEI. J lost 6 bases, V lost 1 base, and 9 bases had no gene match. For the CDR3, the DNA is TGTGCCAGCAGTGAAGACTTAGGGACAGGGGTGACCGAGCAGTACTTC. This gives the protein CASSEDLGTGVTEQYF.